This paragraph reports one TCR beta chain. Its antigen is still unknown. V shed 1 base and J shed 2 bases, with 10 bases lying between them. CDR1 and CDR2 (germline): SGHTA, FQGNSA. There are 15 residues in the CDR3. This entry comes from a study of T cells in Graves' hyperthyroidism and ophthalmopathy. Study context: At the time of initial diagnosis and before any treatment, peripheral blood was collected.

Overall study results and limits: Most thyroid-expanded clonotypes above 0.001 were also found in blood.

With a duration under 2 months, the hyperthyroidism was newly diagnosed in patients aged 18 to 65. Criteria for exclusion of patients were uncontrolled infection, other autoimmune disease, pregnancy or lactation. Amplified regions were TCR beta CDR3 sequences from RNA transcripts. The TCR CDR3 first-round RT-PCR relied on the HTBI primer set. MiXCR was run by TCRdb on the multiplex PCR reads, yielding one entry per CDR3 protein. The table records about 350,000 distinct CDR3 sequences, about a sixth of them present only once. Sequences were obtained from blood. V gene TRBV7-2 combines with J gene TRBJ2-3, with a tentative D call TRBD1 (5 bases). The source of this sequence is a woman aged 25 to 39 with Graves' hyperthyroidism that later progressed to Graves' ophthalmopathy. CDR3 residues: CASSLGGLTTDTQYF. The CDR3 coding sequence is TGTGCCAGCAGCTTAGGGGGCCTAACCACAGATACGCAGTATTTT.